This TCR beta chain was observed in a study of Graves' ophthalmopathy and Graves' hyperthyroidism. Investigators amplified TCR beta CDR3 regions from RNA transcripts. Scientists carried out first-round RT-PCR using HTBI primers and then a second-round multiplex PCR. TCRdb called the multiplex PCR reads again in MiXCR, with one record for every CDR3 protein. The sample lists around 470,000 distinct CDR3 sequences, approximately 15% occurring once. Specimen: blood. This TCR was sampled from a woman aged 25 to 39 with Graves' ophthalmopathy.

CDR3 amino acids: CASSYRTGHSYGYTF. CDR3 sequence (DNA): TGTGCCAGCAGTTATAGGACAGGGCACAGCTATGGCTACACCTTC. This chain links TRBV28 with TRBJ1-2; 8 bases agree with TRBD1. Germline CDR1 is MDHEN and CDR2 is SYDVKM. The CDR3 has 15 residues. J lost 4 bases, V lost 4 bases, and 8 bases had no gene match.